This entry lists 6 T cell receptor beta chains sequenced from one sample in a study of blood T cell repertoires in COVID-19. Sequencing was performed with immunoSEQ multiplex PCR; in TCRdb, only in-frame clones are kept and a portion is missing. The sample lists about 130,000 clones; roughly 74% were seen once. Sequencing was carried out using peripheral blood. The receptors stem from a man at least 80 years old with COVID-19, enrolled during active disease.

This chain uses TRBV28 with TRBJ2-6, with D hard to call. From germline, CDR1 is MDHEN and CDR2 SYDVKM. V was trimmed by 6 bases and J by 2 bases, leaving 5 bases between them. The CDR3 consists of 13 residues. CDR3 coding DNA: TGTGCCAGCAGACAGACTGGGGCCAACGTCCTGACTTTC. This sequence encodes CASRQTGANVLTF. Looking up the rest from reference TRBV28 and TRBJ2-6 gives the full variable domain: DVKVTQSSRYLVKRTGEKVFLECVQDMDHENMFWYRQDPGLGLRLIYFSYDVKMKEKGDIPEGYSVSREKKERFSLILESASTNQTSMYLCASRQTGANVLTFGAGSRLTVL.

The rearrangement uses TRBV7-3 and TRBJ2-1; TRBD2 matches 7 bases. CDR1 is SGHTA and CDR2 is FQGTGA in the germline V gene. V was pared by 3 bases and J by 4 bases, with 3 bases of the junction left unmatched. CDR3 length: 14 amino acids. The CDR3 region is CASSLGGIYNEQFF. The CDR3 nucleotides are TGTGCCAGCAGCTTGGGAGGGATATACAATGAGCAGTTCTTC.

The chain recombines TRBV28 with TRBJ1-1; D may be TRBD1 (6 bases). The CDR3 is 14 residues long. Looked up from germline, CDR1 is MDHEN and CDR2 is SYDVKM. The V end was cut by 3 bases, the J end by 5 bases, with 13 bases between. CDR3 region: CASSFQGLETEAFF. The CDR3 DNA reads TGTGCCAGCAGTTTTCAGGGGTTGGAAACTGAAGCTTTCTTT.

The chain uses TRBV7-9 and TRBJ1-2; D is unresolved. The V gene lost 2 bases and the J gene lost 5 bases, with 9 bases spanning the gap. This CDR3 is 13 amino acids long. In germline, CDR1 is SEHNR, CDR2 FQNEAQ (reference sequence). CDR3 loop: CASSLPTEYGYTF. The CDR3 DNA is TGTGCCAGCAGCTTACCTACAGAGTATGGCTACACCTTC.

This clone was picked up a small number of times. This chain connects TRBV7-9 to TRBJ1-3; TRBD1 is a possible D gene (6 bases). Between the trimmed V and J ends, which lost 3 bases and 0 bases, there was a span of 18 bases. CDR3 size: 18 residues. Germline CDR1 is SEHNR and CDR2 is FQNEAQ (reference sequence). The CDR3 DNA is TGTGCCAGCAGCTTTGTCCAGGGGCGATATAGCTCTGGAAACACCATATATTTT. Its protein product is CASSFVQGRYSSGNTIYF.

The chain employs TRBV13 and TRBJ2-1; 8 positions agree with TRBD2. In germline, CDR1 is PRHDT, CDR2 FYEKMQ (reference sequence). The trim removed 4 bases at V and 5 bases at J, leaving 13 bases unmatched. There are 17 residues in the CDR3. The CDR3 DNA sequence: TGTGCCAGCAGCTCCCAACAGGGTACTAGCGGCAACAATGAGCAGTTCTTC. Its translation: CASSSQQGTSGNNEQFF.